This record covers a single TCR beta chain. The data were obtained in a study of cytomegalovirus exposure and HLA in healthy donors. The germline V gene has CDR1 MDHEN and CDR2 SYDVKM. The V gene lost 5 bases and the J gene lost 7 bases, with 17 bases spanning the gap. This CDR3 spans 15 amino acids. Both 60 Vbeta primers and 13 Jbeta primers went into the PCR. TCRdb keeps only in-frame clones here, not all; method: immunoSEQ multiplex PCR. The sample gives about 130,000 clones, nearly 80% of which show up once; around 2.2% is in the top ten. The V and J genes are TRBV28 and TRBJ1-4; tentative D call: TRBD1 (5 bases). The sample consisted of PBMCs. This clonotype was obtained from a young man in good health and CMV-seronegative. CDR3 DNA: TGTGCCAGCAGTCGAACCAGGGAATTGACTGAAAAACTGTTTTTT. Residues: CASSRTRELTEKLFF.